The rows below give T cell receptor beta chains drawn from one sample of a study of T cells after yellow fever vaccination. TCRdb analysed the 5' RACE reads with MiXCR anew, one entry per CDR3 protein. The repertoire holds more than 300,000 distinct CDR3 sequences, 9.5% to 12% seen once, with 3.3% in the top ten. Here the sequenced sample was CD4+ T cells sorted from PBMCs, taken 45 days after the yellow fever booster vaccination. Receptor source: a young man who received the YFV17D yellow fever vaccine. CDR3s include the opening cysteine and the closing phenylalanine or tryptophan. D genes are given only for firm matches. Clone size appears in some rows only: once, few, many, or a class for an expanded clone.

many,12,-,TRBJ2-7,TRBV18,CASSRESYEQYF,TGTGCCAGCTCACGCGAATCCTACGAGCAGTACTTC
few,15,-,TRBJ2-5,TRBV5-5,CASSFGASRQETQYF,TGTGCCAGCAGCTTCGGAGCCTCCCGCCAAGAGACCCAGTACTTC
few,15,TRBD1,TRBJ1-2,TRBV6-6,CASRPTGDSNYGYTF,TGTGCCAGCAGACCTACAGGGGATTCTAACTATGGCTACACCTTC
-,15,-,TRBJ2-5,TRBV20-1,CSAPRSDLEQETQYF,TGCAGTGCTCCCCGGTCGGACTTGGAGCAAGAGACCCAGTACTTC
many,15,-,TRBJ1-2,TRBV4-3,CASSQDRTGFNGYTF,TGCGCCAGCAGCCAAGACCGCACAGGGTTTAATGGCTACACCTTC
-,17,TRBD1,TRBJ1-5,TRBV7-2,CASSSRPGQSSNQPQHF,TGTGCCAGCAGCTCTAGACCGGGACAGTCGAGCAATCAGCCCCAGCATTTT
many,11,-,TRBJ2-7,TRBV18,CASSQLSEQYF,TGTGCCAGCTCTCAACTAAGCGAGCAGTACTTC
few,13,TRBD1,TRBJ2-1,TRBV29-1,CSVSGTAYNEQFF,TGCAGCGTGTCCGGGACAGCCTACAATGAGCAGTTCTTC
-,14,-,TRBJ2-3,TRBV25-1,CASSESSGTDTQYF,TGTGCCAGCAGTGAAAGCTCAGGAACAGATACGCAGTATTTT
few,16,-,TRBJ1-1,TRBV7-2,CASSLEGAGRNTEAFF,TGTGCCAGCAGCTTAGAGGGCGCCGGGAGGAACACTGAAGCTTTCTTT
-,15,-,TRBJ1-2,TRBV20-1,CSARDQGEIFYGYTF,TGCAGTGCTAGAGATCAAGGGGAGATCTTCTATGGCTACACCTTC
few,14,-,TRBJ2-5,TRBV3-1,CASRKGLPGETQYF,TGTGCCAGCAGGAAGGGACTCCCGGGAGAGACCCAGTACTTC
-,15,TRBD2,TRBJ2-1,TRBV2,CASSPRTSGVGEQFF,TGTGCCAGCAGCCCCCGGACTAGCGGGGTCGGTGAGCAGTTCTTC
few,16,TRBD1,TRBJ1-1,TRBV5-1,CASSSLTGTGDTEAFF,TGCGCCAGCAGCTCTTTAACCGGGACAGGGGATACTGAAGCTTTCTTT
many,14,TRBD1,TRBJ1-1,TRBV5-1,CASSLVAGTGGAFF,TGCGCCAGCAGCTTGGTCGCCGGGACAGGTGGAGCTTTCTTT
-,15,-,TRBJ2-7,TRBV20-1,CSARDMAGSPYEQYF,TGCAGTGCTAGAGATATGGCGGGGAGCCCCTACGAGCAGTACTTC
many,15,-,TRBJ2-1,TRBV5-1,CASSLTVGAYNEQFF,TGCGCCAGCAGCTTAACAGTGGGGGCCTACAATGAGCAGTTCTTC
many,13,-,TRBJ1-2,TRBV29-1,CSVGEPTPYGYTF,TGCAGCGTTGGAGAGCCGACCCCTTATGGCTACACCTTC
-,13,-,TRBJ1-2,TRBV10-3,CAISEVASYGYTF,TGTGCCATCAGTGAGGTGGCCTCCTATGGCTACACCTTC
many,14,TRBD1,TRBJ2-1,TRBV7-2,CASSFYRGSNEQFF,TGTGCCAGCAGCTTCTACAGGGGTAGCAATGAGCAGTTCTTC
-,15,TRBD1,TRBJ1-1,TRBV28,CASDGPAQGETEAFF,TGTGCCAGCGACGGACCGGCACAGGGGGAAACTGAAGCTTTCTTT
-,15,TRBD2,TRBJ2-3,TRBV27,CASRTLAGVTDTQYF,TGTGCCAGCAGGACTCTAGCGGGGGTCACAGATACGCAGTATTTT
few,16,TRBD2,TRBJ2-2,TRBV10-3,CAISVTGGLNTGELFF,TGTGCCATCAGTGTCACGGGGGGACTTAACACCGGGGAGCTGTTTTTT
few,15,TRBD1,TRBJ2-2,TRBV3-1,CASSQGTGATGELFF,TGTGCCAGCAGCCAAGGAACAGGGGCCACCGGGGAGCTGTTTTTT
-,16,-,TRBJ1-4,TRBV12-2,CASRSRQVTSNEKLFF,TGTGCAAGTCGTTCCAGACAGGTGACCTCTAATGAAAAACTGTTTTTT
few,18,TRBD2,TRBJ2-3,TRBV20-1,CSARDPSGSSGGTDTQYF,TGCAGTGCTAGAGATCCCAGCGGGTCTAGCGGGGGCACAGATACGCAGTATTTT
few,11,-,TRBJ1-1,TRBV12-3/TRBV12-4,CASSLREGAFF,TGTGCCAGCAGTTTGCGGGAGGGTGCTTTCTTT
many,14,TRBD2,TRBJ2-4,TRBV12-3/TRBV12-4,CASTSGTSGNIQYF,TGTGCCAGCACCTCCGGAACTAGCGGAAACATTCAGTACTTC
-,14,-,TRBJ1-1,TRBV12-3/TRBV12-4,CASRDNPTGTEAFF,TGTGCCAGCAGGGATAACCCCACAGGCACTGAAGCTTTCTTT
few,15,-,TRBJ1-5,TRBV6-1,CASSTRDRDDQPQHF,TGTGCCAGCAGTACGCGGGACCGGGATGATCAGCCCCAGCATTTT
-,13,-,TRBJ1-1,TRBV7-9,CASIPRGQEVAFF,TGTGCCAGCATCCCGAGAGGGCAGGAGGTAGCTTTCTTT
-,16,-,TRBJ1-5,TRBV4-1,CASRNRWAQDGQPQHF,TGCGCCAGCAGGAACCGGTGGGCGCAAGATGGACAGCCCCAGCATTTT
many,14,-,TRBJ1-2,TRBV27,CASSTWGGRAGYTF,TGTGCCAGCTCAACCTGGGGGGGCAGGGCGGGCTACACCTTC
-,14,-,TRBJ1-1,TRBV5-1,CASSLKGDGTEAFF,TGCGCCAGCAGCTTGAAGGGAGACGGCACTGAAGCTTTCTTT
many,11,-,TRBJ2-7,TRBV20-1,CSARDSYEQYF,TGCAGTGCTAGAGACAGCTACGAGCAGTACTTC
few,15,TRBD1,TRBJ1-2,TRBV5-1,CASSSLDRVVDGYTF,TGCGCCAGCAGCTCCCTGGACAGGGTGGTTGATGGCTACACCTTC
few,15,-,TRBJ1-1,TRBV7-6,CASSSQQGPNTEAFF,TGTGCCAGCAGCTCCCAGCAGGGACCGAACACTGAAGCTTTCTTT
few,14,-,TRBJ2-7,TRBV7-9,CASSSQDRSYEQYF,TGTGCCAGCAGCTCGCAAGACAGATCCTACGAGCAGTACTTC
few,13,-,TRBJ1-5,TRBV24-1,CATSDSGNQPQHF,TGTGCCACCAGTGATTCCGGCAATCAGCCCCAGCATTTT
many,15,-,TRBJ2-3,TRBV5-1,CASSLEGRGTDTQYF,TGCGCCAGCAGCTTGGAGGGCCGCGGCACAGATACGCAGTATTTT
-,15,-,TRBJ2-1,TRBV7-2,CASSLAHYSYNEQFF,TGTGCCAGCAGCTTAGCACATTACTCCTACAATGAGCAGTTCTTC
-,14,-,TRBJ2-5,TRBV5-6,CASSFGLNQETQYF,TGTGCCAGCAGCTTCGGTTTAAACCAAGAGACCCAGTACTTC
-,14,TRBD2,TRBJ2-3,TRBV12-5,CASEIAGSTDTQYF,TGTGCTAGTGAAATAGCGGGGTCCACAGATACGCAGTATTTT
few,15,TRBD1,TRBJ1-5,TRBV12-3/TRBV12-4,CASRAGQGQGQPQHF,TGTGCCAGCAGGGCCGGACAGGGCCAGGGGCAGCCCCAGCATTTT
few,14,TRBD1,TRBJ2-2,TRBV7-2,CASSLQQGAGELFF,TGTGCCAGCAGCTTACAACAGGGGGCCGGGGAGCTGTTTTTT
-,13,TRBD1,TRBJ1-2,TRBV30,CAWTRDRFYGYTF,TGTGCCTGGACCCGGGACAGATTTTATGGCTACACCTTC
many,15,-,TRBJ2-3,TRBV4-2,CASSQGRLSTDTQYF,TGTGCCAGCAGCCAAGGGAGATTGAGCACAGATACGCAGTATTTT
-,18,-,TRBJ2-1,TRBV7-9,CASSFPLNRGPRIGEQFF,TGTGCCAGCAGCTTTCCTCTTAACCGGGGTCCCCGGATCGGTGAGCAGTTCTTC
few,15,-,TRBJ1-5,TRBV12-3/TRBV12-4,CASSQAHGGNQPQHF,TGTGCCAGCAGTCAAGCGCACGGAGGCAATCAGCCCCAGCATTTT
few,16,TRBD2,TRBJ2-7,TRBV27,CASSQTRTSGGWEQYF,TGTGCCAGCAGTCAAACCCGGACTAGCGGGGGGTGGGAGCAGTACTTC
once,16,TRBD2,TRBJ2-5,TRBV5-1,CASSLFTSGAQETQYF,TGCGCCAGCAGCTTGTTCACTAGCGGGGCTCAAGAGACCCAGTACTTC
-,16,TRBD2,TRBJ2-1,TRBV5-1,CASSLGGSGTYNEQFF,TGCGCCAGCAGCTTGGGGGGAAGCGGGACTTACAATGAGCAGTTCTTC
many,14,-,TRBJ2-7,TRBV5-1,CASSLGQLQGEQYF,TGCGCCAGCAGCCTAGGGCAGTTACAAGGCGAGCAGTACTTC
few,13,-,TRBJ1-2,TRBV19,CASSISVGYGYTF,TGTGCCAGTAGTATTTCAGTTGGCTATGGCTACACCTTC
many,14,-,TRBJ1-5,TRBV18,CASSLSGSNQPQHF,TGTGCCAGCTCACTTTCTGGTTCCAATCAGCCCCAGCATTTT
few,14,-,TRBJ2-1,TRBV7-2,CASSLDGRMNEQFF,TGTGCCAGCAGCTTAGACGGCAGGATGAATGAGCAGTTCTTC
-,16,TRBD1,TRBJ2-2,TRBV20-1,CSARLSGTGNTGELFF,TGCAGTGCCCGGCTTTCAGGGACAGGCAACACCGGGGAGCTGTTTTTT